This TCR beta chain was observed in a study of blood T cell repertoires in COVID-19. Study overall: From the United States, Italy and Spain came samples of acute and convalescent COVID-19. The cDNA or gDNA used as material had been derived from T cells, B-cell-depleted T cells, or PBMCs.

In the source study's methods: Amplified reference gene primers provided the basis for estimating nucleated cell counts. Sequencing was performed with immunoSEQ multiplex PCR; in TCRdb, only in-frame clones are kept and a portion is missing. The DNA gave D and trimming, while V, J and clone size come from that table. This sample has about 50,000 clones, with around 92% found just once. The CDR3 totals 15 residues. Germline V gene data show CDR1 as SGHRS and CDR2 as YFSETQ. Trimming cost V 0 bases and J 0 bases, with 8 bases left between them. The sequencing sample was made of peripheral blood. The chain has TRBV5-1 and TRBJ2-3; the D is unclear. The sequence was collected from a human donor in a cohort sampled during active COVID-19. Here the CDR3 reads CASSLVLASTDTQYF. DNA for the CDR3: TGCGCCAGCAGCTTGGTCTTGGCTAGCACAGATACGCAGTATTTT.